These 12 T cell receptor beta chains share one sample of origin, sequenced in a study of OX40 agonist ivuxolimab in advanced cancers. Some clones are missing from TCRdb's copy, which holds only in-frame ones; the method was immunoSEQ multiplex PCR. This table holds some 86,000 clones, more than 90% found once. The source material was CD4+ or CD8+ T cells sorted from blood, sampled in a trial of the OX40 agonist ivuxolimab. All receptors derive from an adult with an advanced solid tumor such as melanoma, head and neck, liver or kidney cancer.

V usage is TRBV5-1 and J usage is TRBJ2-7; 7 bases are shared with TRBD2. With V trimmed by 6 bases and J by 6 bases, 6 bases remained unmatched. Looked up from germline, CDR1 is SGHRS and CDR2 is YFSETQ. The length of the CDR3 is 12 residues. As DNA, the CDR3 is TGCGCCAGCACCCGCAGGGAGGGCGAGCAGTACTTC. This gives the protein CASTRREGEQYF.

The genes are TRBV29-1 and TRBJ2-1; 13 nucleotides align to TRBD2. This CDR3 is 14 amino acids long. Germline-derived CDR1 and CDR2 are SQVTM and ANQGSEA. V was clipped by 7 bases and J by 9 bases; unmatched bases: 9. The CDR3, as DNA: TGCAGCGCAGGACTAGCGGGAGATAAGTCTGAGCAGTTCTTC. Its translation: CSAGLAGDKSEQFF.

The V and J genes are TRBV5-1 and TRBJ2-5, with 8 positions matching TRBD2. Germline V gene data show CDR1 as SGHRS and CDR2 as YFSETQ. CDR3 size: 15 residues. V shed 5 bases and J 4 bases; nucleotides not matched to a gene: 10. This chain's CDR3 is CASSFRAGERETQYF. CDR3 in DNA: TGCGCCAGCAGTTTTAGAGCGGGAGAGAGAGAGACCCAGTACTTC.

The rearrangement links TRBV7-6 to TRBJ2-5; 8 nucleotides agree with TRBD1. The CDR3 totals 12 residues. The V and J ends lost 6 bases and 7 bases, in that order; junction bases with no gene match: 4. Looked up from germline, CDR1 is SGHVS and CDR2 is FNYEAQ. CDR3: CASSQTGGTQYF. The CDR3 coding sequence is TGTGCCAGCAGTCAAACAGGGGGGACCCAGTACTTC.

Notes on this clone: The sample holds other DNA sequences that translate to the same CDR3. The chain uses TRBV30 and TRBJ1-3; no firm D call. Trimming took off 2 bases at V and 0 bases at J, with 5 bases between the two ends. Germline loops: CDR1 GTSNPN, CDR2 SVGIG (reference sequence). The CDR3 totals 13 residues. The CDR3 protein is CAWSRSSGNTIYF. Here the CDR3 DNA reads TGTGCCTGGAGTCGGAGCTCTGGAAACACCATATATTTT.

The rearrangement uses TRBV19 and TRBJ1-1, with D possibly matching TRBD1 (5 bases). The CDR3 covers 12 residues. CDR1 and CDR2 (germline): LNHDA, SQIVND (reference sequence). V lost 9 bases and J lost 5, with 13 bases in between. For the CDR3, the DNA is TGTGCCAGCCATGAGAAGGGGACTGAAGCTTTCTTT. The encoded protein is CASHEKGTEAFF.

This chain connects TRBV18 to TRBJ2-7, with D perhaps TRBD2 (6 bases). The CDR3 length is 16 residues. Looked up from germline, CDR1 is KGHSH and CDR2 is LQKENI. V dropped 4 bases and J dropped 2 bases, with 18 bases sitting between them. The CDR3 loop is CASSRRGGEKAYEQYF. The CDR3 DNA reads TGTGCCAGCTCACGGCGGGGAGGTGAGAAAGCCTACGAGCAGTACTTC.

The chain couples TRBV5-1 to TRBJ2-2, with D unclear. Germline CDR1 reads SGHRS; CDR2 reads YFSETQ. This CDR3 is 12 amino acids long. V was pared by 0 bases and J by 7 bases, with 4 bases between. CDR3 amino acids: CASSLEVGELFF. The CDR3 DNA is TGCGCCAGCAGCTTGGAGGTCGGGGAGCTGTTTTTT.

This chain uses TRBV19 with TRBJ2-3, with D tentatively TRBD1 or TRBD2 (5 bases each). The germline V and J ends were trimmed by 8 bases and 3 bases, with 21 bases remaining between them. Germline CDR1 reads LNHDA; CDR2 reads SQIVND (reference sequence). The CDR3 has 16 residues. The DNA of the CDR3 is TGTGCCAGTGGGGGACGGGTAGGGGAGTGGACAGATACGCAGTATTTT. Translation: CASGGRVGEWTDTQYF. The whole variable domain, remainder taken from reference TRBV19 and TRBJ2-3, is DGGITQSPKYLFRKEGQNVTLSCEQNLNHDAMYWYRQDPGQGLRLIYYSQIVNDFQKGDIAEGYSVSREKKESFPLTVTSAQKNPTAFYLCASGGRVGEWTDTQYFGPGTRLTVL.

The V and J genes are TRBV5-4 and TRBJ2-7; 7 bases line up with TRBD1. CDR3 size: 16 residues. The junction had 6 bases not matched to a gene; V was cut back by 0 bases and J by 0 bases. The germline CDR1 and CDR2 sequences are SGHNT and YYREEE (reference sequence). CDR3 protein: CASSLAGRGPSYEQYF. The DNA for the CDR3 is TGTGCCAGCAGCTTGGCCGGTAGGGGGCCCTCCTACGAGCAGTACTTC. The variable domain in full, completed from reference TRBV5-4 and TRBJ2-7, reads ETGVTQSPTHLIKTRGQQVTLRCSSQSGHNTVSWYQQALGQGPQFIFQYYREEENGRGNFPPRFSGLQFPNYSSELNVNALELDDSALYLCASSLAGRGPSYEQYFGPGTRLTVT.

This sequence joins TRBV7-3 and TRBJ2-1, with D possibly matching TRBD1 (7 bases). V was shortened by 5 bases and J by 4 bases, with 12 bases between the two germline ends. CDR3 length: 14 residues. Germline V gene data show CDR1 as SGHTA and CDR2 as FQGTGA. This CDR3 is CASSQGGKYNEQFF. CDR3 bases: TGTGCCAGCAGCCAGGGGGGCAAGTACAATGAGCAGTTCTTC.

This clone has more than one count but fewer than ten. The CDR3, as DNA: TGTGCCAGCAGCCCCCCCCGGACTAGCGGGAACTACAATGAGCAGTTCTTC. Its translation is CASSPPRTSGNYNEQFF. The genes are TRBV13 and TRBJ2-1; 12 positions match TRBD2. The CDR3 runs 17 residues. J gave up 3 bases and V 5 bases, and 8 bases lay outside the gene matches. The germline V gene encodes CDR1 PRHDT and CDR2 FYEKMQ (reference sequence).